These T cell receptor beta chains were read from a single sample in a study of T cells in Graves' hyperthyroidism and ophthalmopathy. Via MiXCR, TCRdb re-called the multiplex PCR reads, giving one row per CDR3 protein. The table shows some 510,000 distinct CDR3 sequences, with 35% to 55% occurring only once. Sequences were obtained from peripheral blood or thyroid tissue (not recorded which). All receptors derive from a woman aged 18 to 35 with Graves' hyperthyroidism. The CDR3 runs from the conserved cysteine through the conserved F or W. A D gene is named only where the DNA matches it firmly. Rows may omit the clone size; those that give it use once, few, many or a size class.

V gene: TRBV24-1
J gene: TRBJ2-7
CDR3 length: 15
clone size: NA
D gene: NA
CDR3 DNA: TGTGCCACCAGTGAGGGGGTCAGCGACAGCCATAAGCAGTACTTC
CDR3 protein: CATSEGVSDSHKQYF

V gene: TRBV5-5
J gene: TRBJ1-2
CDR3 length: 13
clone size: NA
D gene: TRBD1
CDR3 DNA: TGTGCCAGCAGACCCGACAGGGGAGGTGGCTACACCTTC
CDR3 protein: CASRPDRGGGYTF

V gene: TRBV12-3/TRBV12-4
J gene: TRBJ2-5
CDR3 length: 14
clone size: few
D gene: NA
CDR3 DNA: TGTGCCAGCAGTTTAGATCGCGGGATGGAGACCCAGTACTTC
CDR3 protein: CASSLDRGMETQYF

V gene: TRBV19
J gene: TRBJ1-5
CDR3 length: 16
clone size: NA
D gene: TRBD1
CDR3 DNA: TGTGCCAGTAGTAACCGGACAGGAGGGGACAATCAGCCCCAGCATTTT
CDR3 protein: CASSNRTGGDNQPQHF

V gene: TRBV2
J gene: TRBJ2-6
CDR3 length: 15
clone size: many
D gene: NA
CDR3 DNA: TGTGCCAGCAGTGAACAGGTCTCTGGGGCCAACGTCCTGACTTTC
CDR3 protein: CASSEQVSGANVLTF

V gene: TRBV15
J gene: TRBJ1-2
CDR3 length: 12
clone size: NA
D gene: TRBD1
CDR3 DNA: TGTGCCACCGGAACAGGGGCGGGCGGCTACACCTTC
CDR3 protein: CATGTGAGGYTF

V gene: TRBV24-1
J gene: TRBJ1-1
CDR3 length: 16
clone size: once
D gene: NA
CDR3 DNA: TGTGCCACCAGTGATTTGGTAACAGTCGAAAACACTGAAGCTTTCTTT
CDR3 protein: CATSDLVTVENTEAFF

V gene: TRBV7-9
J gene: TRBJ1-1
CDR3 length: 13
clone size: once
D gene: NA
CDR3 DNA: TGTGCCAGCAACCCGCTAGGGCGAACTGAAGCTTTCTTT
CDR3 protein: CASNPLGRTEAFF

V gene: TRBV7-3
J gene: TRBJ1-1
CDR3 length: 13
clone size: few
D gene: NA
CDR3 DNA: TGTGCCAGCAGCCCGAGGGGACCCACTGAAGCTTTCTTT
CDR3 protein: CASSPRGPTEAFF

V gene: TRBV7-8
J gene: TRBJ2-5
CDR3 length: 11
clone size: few
D gene: NA
CDR3 DNA: TGTGCCAGCTCACCACCGGCGGCCCAGTACTTC
CDR3 protein: CASSPPAAQYF

V gene: TRBV2
J gene: TRBJ1-2
CDR3 length: 10
clone size: many
D gene: NA
CDR3 DNA: TGTGCCAGCAGCCAAGGAGGCTACACCTTC
CDR3 protein: CASSQGGYTF

V gene: TRBV12-3/TRBV12-4
J gene: TRBJ1-2
CDR3 length: 16
clone size: few
D gene: TRBD1
CDR3 DNA: TGTGCCAGCAGTGCTACAGACAGGGGATTCGACTATGGCTACACCTTC
CDR3 protein: CASSATDRGFDYGYTF